The entry below gives a single T cell receptor (beta chain) sequence along with its context. Its antigen remains unknown. The sample is drawn from a study of tumor-infiltrating lymphocytes in primary liver carcinoma. Using a constant-region primer together with ProtoScript II reverse transcriptase, TCR beta cDNA was made from approximately 500 ng of total RNA. For TCR beta, libraries were produced by three nested multiplex PCR rounds using slightly modified ARM-PCR. TCRdb fed the multiplex PCR reads into MiXCR, producing one record per CDR3 protein. The sample has tens of thousands of distinct CDR3 sequences; around 80% are singletons. Co-extraction yielded RNA and DNA from 20-30 mg of unsorted bulk tissue. Study-wide points: Compared with tumor region pairs, tumor-adjacent and tumor-blood pairs overlapped less.

The TCR comes from a man in his forties with primary liver carcinoma and hepatitis B virus infection. Material for sequencing was tumor-adjacent normal liver tissue.

CDR3 region: CASSFEMSNQPQHF. The DNA of the CDR3 is TGTGCCAGCAGTTTTGAGATGAGCAATCAGCCCCAGCATTTT. The V gene is TRBV12-3 or TRBV12-4, the J gene TRBJ1-5; no definite D call. V lost 3 bases and J lost 1, with 7 bases in between. This CDR3 contains 14 residues.